This is a list of T cell receptor beta chains from one sample in a study of response to subunit inactivated influenza vaccine. TCRdb reprocessed the RT-PCR reads via MiXCR and lists one record per CDR3 protein. The sample lists about 480,000 distinct CDR3 sequences; 10% to 15% were seen once. The sequencing here drew on PBMCs from blood, taken around seven weeks after vaccination. The receptors derive from a man aged 50-60 years who received an inactivated influenza vaccine. The conserved cysteine and the conserved F or W are not part of the CDR3 here. Fields, in order: clone size, V gene, CDR3 length, J gene, CDR3 protein. Not every row has a clone size; where given, it reads once, few, many or a size class.

size: many
V: TRBV20-1
length: 12
J: TRBJ2-7
CDR3: SAFGPGTSLEQY

size: few
V: TRBV11-3
length: 10
J: TRBJ2-1
CDR3: ASSSGNNEQF

size: few
V: TRBV2
length: 13
J: TRBJ2-5
CDR3: ASTHEVSSLETQY

size: NA
V: TRBV2
length: 12
J: TRBJ2-3
CDR3: ASRELARTDTQY

size: NA
V: TRBV7-9
length: 13
J: TRBJ2-5
CDR3: ASSDRTSGQETQY

size: few
V: TRBV5-4
length: 15
J: TRBJ2-2
CDR3: ASSLLEWGSNTGELF

size: few
V: TRBV5-1
length: 14
J: TRBJ2-7
CDR3: ASSFTRTGSISEQY

size: NA
V: TRBV28
length: 15
J: TRBJ2-3
CDR3: ASSPPGTGTFSDTQY

size: NA
V: TRBV6-2/TRBV6-3
length: 13
J: TRBJ2-7
CDR3: ASSYSRANNYEQY

size: NA
V: TRBV29-1
length: 8
J: TRBJ2-1
CDR3: SVQGAEQF

size: NA
V: TRBV25-1
length: 12
J: TRBJ2-2
CDR3: ASSGPRNTGELF

size: few
V: TRBV7-8
length: 13
J: TRBJ2-3
CDR3: ASSLGVGLPDTQY

size: few
V: TRBV6-2/TRBV6-3
length: 15
J: TRBJ1-5
CDR3: ASSPGTGFRGNQPQH

size: many
V: TRBV20-1
length: 9
J: TRBJ2-7
CDR3: SAAQGYEQY

size: few
V: TRBV19
length: 14
J: TRBJ1-4
CDR3: ASSIIVTAANEKLF

size: many
V: TRBV5-1
length: 12
J: TRBJ2-5
CDR3: ASSLERGGETQY

size: NA
V: TRBV29-1
length: 12
J: TRBJ1-5
CDR3: SVSSNYSNQPQH

size: few
V: TRBV7-6
length: 12
J: TRBJ2-3
CDR3: ASSLGVTSDTQY

size: NA
V: TRBV10-2
length: 13
J: TRBJ2-2
CDR3: ASSALQGAAGELF

size: few
V: TRBV24-1
length: 18
J: TRBJ2-6
CDR3: ATSDAWGAGISSGANVLT